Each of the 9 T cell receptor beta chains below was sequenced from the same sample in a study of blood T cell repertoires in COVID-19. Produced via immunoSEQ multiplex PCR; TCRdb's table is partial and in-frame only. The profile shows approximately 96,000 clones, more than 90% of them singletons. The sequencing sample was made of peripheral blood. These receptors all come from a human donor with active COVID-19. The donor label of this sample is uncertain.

CDR3 protein: CASSLPDRGPAEAFF. The CDR3 DNA sequence: TGTGCCAGCAGCTTACCCGACAGGGGGCCGGCTGAAGCTTTCTTT. This rearrangement joins TRBV13 to TRBJ1-1; 10 nucleotides line up with TRBD1. V gave up 2 bases and J gave up 6 bases; unmatched junction bases: 6. This CDR3 spans 15 amino acids. Germline CDR1 reads PRHDT; CDR2 reads FYEKMQ (reference sequence).

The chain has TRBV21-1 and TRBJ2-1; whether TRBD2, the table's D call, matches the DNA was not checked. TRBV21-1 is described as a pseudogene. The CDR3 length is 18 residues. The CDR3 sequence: CASSNAGPWRYTYNEQFF. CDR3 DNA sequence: TGTGCCAGCAGCAATGCGGGACCATGGAGGTATACCTACAATGAGCAGTTCTTC.

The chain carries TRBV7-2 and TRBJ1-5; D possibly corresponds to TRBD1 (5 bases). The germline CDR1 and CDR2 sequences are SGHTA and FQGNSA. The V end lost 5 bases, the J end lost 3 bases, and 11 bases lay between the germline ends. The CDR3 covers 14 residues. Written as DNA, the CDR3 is TGTGCCAGCAGCAGCGACAGAAACAATCAGCCCCAGCATTTT. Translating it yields CASSSDRNNQPQHF.

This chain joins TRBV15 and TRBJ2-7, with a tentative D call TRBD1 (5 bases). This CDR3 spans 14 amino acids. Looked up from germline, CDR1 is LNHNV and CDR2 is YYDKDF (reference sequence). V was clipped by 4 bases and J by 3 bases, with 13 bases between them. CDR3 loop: CATSKIGDGYEQYF. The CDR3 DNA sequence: TGTGCCACCAGCAAGATAGGGGATGGCTACGAGCAGTACTTC. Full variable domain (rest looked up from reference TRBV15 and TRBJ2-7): DAMVIQNPRYQVTQFGKPVTLSCSQTLNHNVMYWYQQKSSQAPKLLFHYYDKDFNNEADTPDNFQSRRPNTSFCFLDIRSPGLGDTAMYLCATSKIGDGYEQYFGPGTRLTVT.

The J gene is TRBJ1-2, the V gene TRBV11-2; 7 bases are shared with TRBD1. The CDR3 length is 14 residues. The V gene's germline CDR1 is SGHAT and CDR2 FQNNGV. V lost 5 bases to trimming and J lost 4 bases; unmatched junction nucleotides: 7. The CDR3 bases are TGTGCCAGCAGCGCCGACAGGGCCGCCTATGGCTACACCTTC. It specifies CASSADRAAYGYTF. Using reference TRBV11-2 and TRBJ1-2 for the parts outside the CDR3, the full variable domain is EAGVAQSPRYKIIEKRQSVAFWCNPISGHATLYWYQQILGQGPKLLIQFQNNGVVDDSQLPKDRFSAERLKGVDSTLKIQPAKLEDSAVYLCASSADRAAYGYTFGSGTRLTVV.

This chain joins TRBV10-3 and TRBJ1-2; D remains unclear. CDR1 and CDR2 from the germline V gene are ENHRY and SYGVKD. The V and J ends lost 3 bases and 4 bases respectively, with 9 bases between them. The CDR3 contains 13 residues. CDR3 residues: CAISDPQSYGYTF. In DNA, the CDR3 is TGTGCCATCAGTGATCCCCAGTCCTATGGCTACACCTTC.

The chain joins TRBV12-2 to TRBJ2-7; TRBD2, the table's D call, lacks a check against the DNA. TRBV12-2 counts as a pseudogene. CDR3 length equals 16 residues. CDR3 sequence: CASRLAASGRPYEQYF. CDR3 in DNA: TGTGCAAGTCGCTTAGCAGCTAGCGGGAGGCCCTACGAGCAGTACTTC.

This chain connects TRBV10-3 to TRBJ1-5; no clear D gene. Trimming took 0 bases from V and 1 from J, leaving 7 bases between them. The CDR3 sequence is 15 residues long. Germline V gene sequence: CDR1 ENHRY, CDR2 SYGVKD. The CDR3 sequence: CAISESIGSNQPQHF. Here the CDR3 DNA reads TGTGCCATCAGTGAGTCGATCGGGAGCAATCAGCCCCAGCATTTT.

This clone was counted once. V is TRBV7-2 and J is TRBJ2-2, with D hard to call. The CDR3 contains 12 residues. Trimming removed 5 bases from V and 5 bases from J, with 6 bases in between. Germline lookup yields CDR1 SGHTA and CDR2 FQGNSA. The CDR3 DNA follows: TGTGCCAGCAGCCAGACTACCGGGGAGCTGTTTTTT. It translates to CASSQTTGELFF. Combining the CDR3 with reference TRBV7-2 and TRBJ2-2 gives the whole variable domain GAGVSQSPSNKVTEKGKDVELRCDPISGHTALYWYRQSLGQGLEFLIYFQGNSAPDKSGLPSDRFSAERTGGSVSTLTIQRTQQEDSAVYLCASSQTTGELFFGEGSRLTVL.